Below are 26 T cell receptor beta chains sequenced from a single sample in a study of Ad26.COV2.S vaccination and SARS-CoV-2 variants. TCRdb keeps only in-frame clones here, not all; method: immunoSEQ multiplex PCR. In the table there are around 350,000 clones, under 95% of which are singletons. The material sequenced was peripheral blood, taken after recovery from COVID-19. The source of these receptors is a human donor who had recovered from COVID-19.

CDR3 DNA sequence: TGTGCCAGCAAGGGAAACTCCTACAATGAGCAGTTCTTC. Translation: CASKGNSYNEQFF. The chain couples TRBV27 to TRBJ2-1; no firm D call. V lost 7 bases and J lost 0, with 7 bases in between. This CDR3 has 13 amino acids. Germline-derived CDR1 and CDR2 are MNHEY and SMNVEV (reference sequence).

The chain has TRBV5-1 and TRBJ1-2, with unresolved D. The CDR3 sequence is 14 residues long. Germline lookup yields CDR1 SGHRS and CDR2 YFSETQ. V lost 6 bases and J lost 4, with 16 bases in between. The CDR3 DNA reads as TGCGCCAGCAACGAGCAGCCGCGGAGCTATGGCTACACCTTC. Protein sequence: CASNEQPRSYGYTF.

The CDR3 region has the DNA TGTGCCAGCAGCGCACAGAGCACCGGGGAGCTGTTTTTT. The encoded protein is CASSAQSTGELFF. The gene calls are TRBV5-6 and TRBJ2-2; D remains ambiguous. The CDR3 spans 13 residues. The germline gives CDR1 SGHDT, CDR2 YYEEEE. Trimming removed 4 bases at V and 4 bases at J, with 8 bases between.

The CDR3: CASSQGDEGQKLFF. Here the CDR3 DNA reads TGTGCCAGCAGCCAAGGCGATGAGGGACAAAAACTGTTTTTT. The rearrangement joins TRBV4-2 to TRBJ1-4, with D possibly matching TRBD1 (5 bases). Per the germline V gene, CDR1 is LGHNA and CDR2 is YNFKEQ. The CDR3 covers 14 residues. V shed 1 base and J shed 9 bases, with 12 bases lying between them.

CDR3 DNA: TGTGCCAGCAGGTCCCCGGGGGTAAATTCACCCCTCCACTTT. Translation: CASRSPGVNSPLHF. The chain joins TRBV27 to TRBJ1-6; a possible D gene is TRBD1 (5 bases). The germline V and J ends were trimmed by 6 bases and 7 bases, with 13 bases remaining between them. CDR3 length equals 14 residues. Germline V CDR1 and CDR2: MNHEY, SMNVEV (reference sequence).

The chain is built from TRBV10-3 and TRBJ2-7, with 7 bases matching TRBD1. The germline gives CDR1 ENHRY, CDR2 SYGVKD. This CDR3 is 12 amino acids long. V lost 6 bases and J lost 4; bases outside the gene matches: 3. DNA of the CDR3: TGTGCCATCAGCGGACAGGCATACGAGCAGTACTTC. Its translation: CAISGQAYEQYF.

This clone was counted a single time. The chain carries TRBV5-1 and TRBJ2-7; 11 bases are a match to TRBD2. With V trimmed by 3 bases and J by 4 bases, 6 bases remained unmatched. Germline values: CDR1 SGHRS, CDR2 YFSETQ. The CDR3 has 15 residues. The CDR3 here is CASSWTLAGEYEQYF. As DNA, the CDR3 is TGCGCCAGCAGCTGGACACTAGCGGGGGAATACGAGCAGTACTTC.

The J gene is TRBJ1-1, the V gene TRBV3-1 (or the pseudogene TRBV3-2); no clear D. Germline V gene sequence: CDR1 LGHDT, CDR2 YNNKEL (reference sequence). The CDR3 runs 12 residues. Trimming stripped 5 bases from V and 2 bases from J, with 6 bases between. The CDR3 DNA reads TGTGCCAGCAGCAAGGGAAACACTGAAGCTTTCTTT. It specifies CASSKGNTEAFF.

This chain joins TRBV5-5 and TRBJ2-3; 7 bases line up with TRBD2. The germline V gene encodes CDR1 SGHKS and CDR2 YYEKEE (reference sequence). The length of the CDR3 is 17 residues. J lost 1 base, V lost 4 bases, and 12 bases had no gene match. The CDR3: CASSTTGGIMGTDTQYF. In DNA form, the CDR3 reads TGTGCCAGCAGCACGACCGGGGGGATCATGGGCACAGATACGCAGTATTTT.

The V gene is TRBV27, the J gene TRBJ2-7; TRBD1 agrees at 7 bases. V lost 2 bases to trimming and J lost 2 bases; unmatched junction nucleotides: 6. The germline V gene has CDR1 MNHEY and CDR2 SMNVEV (reference sequence). The CDR3 loop spans 15 amino acids. The CDR3 DNA follows: TGTGCCAGCAGTTTACAGGACAGGTGGCCCTACGAGCAGTACTTC. This gives the protein CASSLQDRWPYEQYF.

This clone was counted a few times. Other DNA sequences in this specimen translate into the identical CDR3. The rearrangement links TRBV2 to TRBJ1-5; D is unresolved. The length of the CDR3 is 14 residues. V was clipped by 4 bases and J by 4 bases, with 11 bases between them. The germline CDR1 and CDR2 sequences are SNHLY and FYNNEI. The CDR3 is CASSGDRRNQPQHF. The CDR3 DNA reads as TGTGCCAGCAGTGGGGATAGGCGTAATCAGCCCCAGCATTTT.

The chain joins TRBV11-2 to TRBJ1-1; tentatively, D is TRBD1 (5 bases). Trimming removed 3 bases from V and 1 base from J, with 12 bases in between. This CDR3 comprises 15 residues. Germline assignment: CDR1 SGHAT and CDR2 FQNNGV. This CDR3 reads CASSFQGHKNTEAFF. CDR3 in DNA: TGTGCCAGCAGCTTCCAAGGACACAAGAACACTGAAGCTTTCTTT. Variable domain in full (rest from reference TRBV11-2 and TRBJ1-1): EAGVAQSPRYKIIEKRQSVAFWCNPISGHATLYWYQQILGQGPKLLIQFQNNGVVDDSQLPKDRFSAERLKGVDSTLKIQPAKLEDSAVYLCASSFQGHKNTEAFFGQGTRLTVV.

CDR3 amino acids: CASSLTTGLSGYTF. CDR3 DNA sequence: TGTGCCAGCAGTCTGACAACAGGGTTATCTGGCTACACCTTC. The chain couples TRBV6-5 to TRBJ1-2; possible D gene TRBD1, 6 bases. The length of the CDR3 is 14 residues. Trimming took off 5 bases at V and 7 bases at J, with 17 bases between the two ends. Germline loops: CDR1 MNHEY, CDR2 SVGAGI.

The chain carries TRBV10-3 and TRBJ2-1; D is unclear. The CDR3 loop spans 12 amino acids. From germline, CDR1 is ENHRY and CDR2 SYGVKD. V was cut by 0 bases and J by 9 bases, with 6 bases left in between. The CDR3 spells CAISESGIEQFF. DNA of the CDR3: TGTGCCATCAGTGAGTCTGGCATTGAGCAGTTCTTC.

As regards this clone: Other DNA sequences within the sample encode an identical CDR3. V usage is TRBV5-1 and J usage is TRBJ1-1; no definite D call. The CDR3 contains 13 residues. Germline loops: CDR1 SGHRS, CDR2 YFSETQ. Trimming took 2 bases from V and 1 from J, leaving 6 bases between them. The CDR3 DNA reads TGCGCCAGCAGCTTCTCAGGGAACACTGAAGCTTTCTTT. Translating it yields CASSFSGNTEAFF.

The chain joins TRBV5-6 to TRBJ1-2; TRBD1 matches 9 bases. V was clipped by 4 bases and J by 4 bases; unmatched bases: 5. This CDR3 is 14 amino acids long. The germline gives CDR1 SGHDT, CDR2 YYEEEE. The CDR3 loop is CASSTDRGSYGYTF. The CDR3 nucleotides are TGTGCCAGCAGCACTGACAGGGGGAGCTATGGCTACACCTTC.

This rearrangement joins TRBV7-3 to TRBJ2-2; 10 positions agree with TRBD2. The V and J ends lost 8 bases and 3 bases, in that order; junction bases with no gene match: 6. The CDR3 spans 15 residues. Germline lookup yields CDR1 SGHTA and CDR2 FQGTGA. In DNA, the CDR3 is TGTGCCAGCGCAAGGACTAGCGGACACACCGGGGAGCTGTTTTTT. Translation gives CASARTSGHTGELFF.

V and J are TRBV6-6 and TRBJ1-5, with D perhaps TRBD1 (6 bases). Deletions cut 5 bases from V and 0 bases from J, with 17 bases between. This CDR3 region has 17 residues. Per the germline V gene, CDR1 is MNHNY and CDR2 is SVGAGI (reference sequence). CDR3 DNA: TGTGCCAGCAGTCCAGACAGGAGAGGTTATAGCAATCAGCCCCAGCATTTT. Amino acids: CASSPDRRGYSNQPQHF.

The chain is built from TRBV10-3 and TRBJ1-4, with D maybe TRBD1 (6 bases). Trimming pared 0 bases from V and 8 bases from J, leaving 10 bases between. CDR3 length: 14 residues. Germline CDR1 is ENHRY and CDR2 is SYGVKD. This CDR3 is CAISESQGGEKLFF. In nucleotides, the CDR3 is TGTGCCATCAGTGAGTCACAGGGTGGGGAAAAACTGTTTTTT.

The chain couples TRBV28 to TRBJ1-3; 7 bases map to TRBD1. The CDR3 runs 14 residues. The J segment lost 2 bases and the V segment lost 4 bases, leaving 2 bases of the junction unmatched. Germline V gene lookup returns CDR1 MDHEN and CDR2 SYDVKM. The CDR3 DNA reads TGTGCCAGCAGTTCGCAGGGGGCTGGAAACACCATATATTTT. Translating it yields CASSSQGAGNTIYF.

This chain joins TRBV7-6 and TRBJ2-3, with 8 bases lining up with TRBD2. V dropped 5 bases and J dropped 1; count of bases not matched to a gene: 2. The germline V gene has CDR1 SGHVS and CDR2 FNYEAQ. This CDR3 region has 14 residues. This CDR3 is CASSRAGGTDTQYF. DNA of the CDR3: TGTGCCAGCAGCAGAGCGGGGGGCACAGATACGCAGTATTTT.

J is TRBJ1-5 and V is TRBV3-1 (or the pseudogene TRBV3-2); weak D call: TRBD1 (5 bases). Germline CDR1 LGHDT, CDR2 YNNKEL (reference sequence). This CDR3 is 15 amino acids long. Trimming removed 2 bases at V and 6 bases at J, with 14 bases between. CDR3 nucleotides: TGTGCCAGCAGCCAATCGCTGGTGGGGGGTCAGCCCCAGCATTTT. It encodes CASSQSLVGGQPQHF.

This chain joins TRBV4-1 and TRBJ2-1; tentatively, D is TRBD1 (6 bases). The CDR3 length is 14 residues. Germline V lookup: CDR1 MGHRA, CDR2 YSYEKL. Trimming shortened V by 8 bases and J by 4 bases, and 15 bases separated the two germline ends. The DNA of the CDR3 is TGCGCCAGCGGAAGACAGGCGGATTACAATGAGCAGTTCTTC. Translated, it gives CASGRQADYNEQFF.

The J gene is TRBJ1-3, the V gene TRBV9; possible D gene TRBD1, 5 bases. Between the trimmed V and J ends, which lost 0 bases and 7 bases, there was a span of 14 bases. This CDR3 has 15 amino acids. In germline, CDR1 is SGDLS, CDR2 YYNGEE. The chain's CDR3 is CASSVATGGRNTIYF. DNA for the CDR3: TGTGCCAGCAGCGTAGCTACGGGGGGTAGGAACACCATATATTTT.

CDR3 DNA sequence: TGTGCCAGTAGTATGAAGGGAAGCTCTGGAAACACCATATATTTT. As protein: CASSMKGSSGNTIYF. This rearrangement joins TRBV19 to TRBJ1-3; no clear D gene. The germline V gene has CDR1 LNHDA and CDR2 SQIVND (reference sequence). Trimming removed 3 bases from V and 0 bases from J, with 9 bases in between. The CDR3 is 15 residues long.

V is TRBV7-9 and J is TRBJ2-7; TRBD1 agrees at 7 bases. The germline V gene encodes CDR1 SEHNR and CDR2 FQNEAQ (reference sequence). Losses at the gene ends were 7 bases for V and 7 bases for J; bases not matched to a gene: 22. The CDR3 covers 17 residues. The CDR3 region has the DNA TGTGCCAGCATTCGGGTAAGACGGACAGGCGCCTCTGGGGAGCAGTACTTC. It yields the protein CASIRVRRTGASGEQYF.